This entry lists 3 T cell receptor beta chains sequenced from one sample in a study of metastatic and nonmetastatic thyroid tumors. Ahead of thyroid surgery, no patient had received treatment of any kind. MiXCR re-clonotyped the PCR reads for TCRdb. The sample gives 19,000 or so clones, 25% to 35% of which show up once; about 10% is in the top ten. Material: tumor tissue. The receptors derive from a female donor with papillary thyroid cancer or a benign thyroid nodule (not recorded which). Some clones in this sample may be carry-over from other donors' samples.

The genes are TRBV5-1 and TRBJ2-2, with D possibly matching TRBD1 (6 bases). Per the germline V gene, CDR1 is SGHRS and CDR2 is YFSETQ. The ends were cut back, 4 bases at V and 6 bases at J, with 19 bases in the middle. CDR3 length equals 16 residues. CDR3 loop: CASSPRDTSVAGELFF. The DNA of the CDR3 is TGCGCCAGCAGCCCACGGGACACTTCTGTGGCCGGGGAGCTGTTTTTT.

This clone is classed as medium-sized. The V gene is TRBV3-1, the J gene TRBJ2-7; maybe TRBD1 (6 bases). Trimming left V 2 bases short and J 7 bases short, with 15 bases between. Germline lookup yields CDR1 LGHDT and CDR2 YNNKEL (reference sequence). This CDR3 spans 14 amino acids. CDR3 sequence: CASSQLLQGTEQYF. CDR3 coding DNA: TGTGCCAGCAGCCAACTCCTACAGGGTACGGAGCAGTACTTC.

This clone came up many times. The chain combines TRBV28 with TRBJ1-5, with 7 bases that match TRBD1. This CDR3 spans 17 amino acids. Germline V gene sequence: CDR1 MDHEN, CDR2 SYDVKM. V lost 1 base to trimming and J lost 2 bases; unmatched junction nucleotides: 8. CDR3 residues: CASSLSGQGGGNQPQHF. Written as DNA, the CDR3 is TGTGCCAGCAGTTTATCCGGTCAGGGGGGCGGCAATCAGCCCCAGCATTTT.